This TCR beta chain was sequenced in a study of blood T cell repertoires in COVID-19. Seattle's enrolled individuals joined amid active infection and were then monitored longitudinally. Under the authors' procedure: From reference gene primer amplification, estimates of nucleated cell counts were derived. Profiling relied on immunoSEQ multiplex PCR, and the TCRdb table lists in-frame clones only, not all of them. The V and J calls and clone size are taken from that table; D and trimming were inferred from the DNA. The profile shows some 72,000 clones, about 85% of them singletons. This CDR3 spans 14 amino acids. V was cut by 4 bases and J by 4 bases, with 13 bases left in between. Germline V gene lookup returns CDR1 MNHEY and CDR2 SVGAGI.

The TCR was taken from a man aged 45-60 years with COVID-19, enrolled during active disease. Source material: peripheral blood. The rearrangement uses TRBV6-5 and TRBJ1-2; no clear D gene. The CDR3 region has the DNA TGTGCCAGCAGTTTGACCCGGTGGGCCTATGGCTACACCTTC. It encodes CASSLTRWAYGYTF.